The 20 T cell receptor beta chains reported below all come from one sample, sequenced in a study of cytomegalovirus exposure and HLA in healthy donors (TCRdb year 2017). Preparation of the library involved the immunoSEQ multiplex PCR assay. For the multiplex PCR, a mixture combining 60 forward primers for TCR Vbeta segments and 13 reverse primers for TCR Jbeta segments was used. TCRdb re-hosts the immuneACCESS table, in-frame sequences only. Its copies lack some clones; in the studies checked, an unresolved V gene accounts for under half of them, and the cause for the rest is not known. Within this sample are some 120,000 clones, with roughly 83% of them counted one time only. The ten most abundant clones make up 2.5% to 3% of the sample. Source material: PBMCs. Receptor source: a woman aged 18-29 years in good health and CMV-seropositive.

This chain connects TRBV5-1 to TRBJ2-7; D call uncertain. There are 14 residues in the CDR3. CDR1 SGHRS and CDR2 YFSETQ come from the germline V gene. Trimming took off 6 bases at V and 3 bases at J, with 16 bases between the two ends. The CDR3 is CASKKDSSLYEQYF. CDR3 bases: TGCGCCAGCAAGAAAGACTCCAGCCTCTACGAGCAGTACTTC.

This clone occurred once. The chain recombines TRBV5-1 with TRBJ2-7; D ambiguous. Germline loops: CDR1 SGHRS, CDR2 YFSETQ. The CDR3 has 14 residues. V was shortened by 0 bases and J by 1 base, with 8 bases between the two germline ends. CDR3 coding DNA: TGCGCCAGCAGCTTGGCCCGGTTTTCCTACGAGCAGTACTTC. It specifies CASSLARFSYEQYF.

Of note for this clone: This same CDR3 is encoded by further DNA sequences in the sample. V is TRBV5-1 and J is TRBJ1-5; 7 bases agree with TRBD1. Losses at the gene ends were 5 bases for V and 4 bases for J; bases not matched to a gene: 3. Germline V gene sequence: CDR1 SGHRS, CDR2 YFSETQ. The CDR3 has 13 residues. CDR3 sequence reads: CASSRDSNQPQHF. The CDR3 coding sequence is TGCGCCAGCAGTCGGGACAGTAATCAGCCCCAGCATTTT.

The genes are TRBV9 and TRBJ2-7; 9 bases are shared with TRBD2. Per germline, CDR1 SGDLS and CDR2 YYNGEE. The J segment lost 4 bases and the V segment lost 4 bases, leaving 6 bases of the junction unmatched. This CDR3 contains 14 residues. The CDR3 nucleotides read TGTGCCAGCAGCACCGGGACTAGCACATACGAGCAGTACTTC. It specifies CASSTGTSTYEQYF. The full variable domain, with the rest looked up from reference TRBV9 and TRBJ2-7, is DSGVTQTPKHLITATGQRVTLRCSPRSGDLSVYWYQQSLDQGLQFLIQYYNGEERAKGNILERFSAQQFPDLHSELNLSSLELGDSALYFCASSTGTSTYEQYFGPGTRLTVT.

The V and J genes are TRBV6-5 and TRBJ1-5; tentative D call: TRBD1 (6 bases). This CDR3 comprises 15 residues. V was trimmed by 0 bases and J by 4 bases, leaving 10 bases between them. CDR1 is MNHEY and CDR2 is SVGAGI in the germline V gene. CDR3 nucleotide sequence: TGTGCCAGCAGTTACTCAAGGGGGAAAAATCAGCCCCAGCATTTT. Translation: CASSYSRGKNQPQHF.

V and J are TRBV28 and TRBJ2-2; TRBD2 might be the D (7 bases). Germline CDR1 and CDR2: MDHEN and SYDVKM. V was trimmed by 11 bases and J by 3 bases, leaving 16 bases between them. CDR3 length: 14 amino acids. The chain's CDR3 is CAGQFAGDTGELFF. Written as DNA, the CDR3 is TGTGCCGGACAGTTCGCGGGGGACACCGGGGAGCTGTTTTTT.

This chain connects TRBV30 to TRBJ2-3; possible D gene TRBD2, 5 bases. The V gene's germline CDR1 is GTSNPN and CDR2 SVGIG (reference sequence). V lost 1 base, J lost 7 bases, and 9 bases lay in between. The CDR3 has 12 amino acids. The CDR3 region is CAWSGTGYTQYF. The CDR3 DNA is TGTGCCTGGAGTGGGACTGGATATACGCAGTATTTT.

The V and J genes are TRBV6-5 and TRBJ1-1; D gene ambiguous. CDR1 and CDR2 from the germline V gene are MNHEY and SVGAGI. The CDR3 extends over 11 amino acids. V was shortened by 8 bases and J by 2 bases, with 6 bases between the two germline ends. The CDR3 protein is CASFGNTEAFF. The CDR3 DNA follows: TGTGCCAGCTTCGGTAACACTGAAGCTTTCTTT.

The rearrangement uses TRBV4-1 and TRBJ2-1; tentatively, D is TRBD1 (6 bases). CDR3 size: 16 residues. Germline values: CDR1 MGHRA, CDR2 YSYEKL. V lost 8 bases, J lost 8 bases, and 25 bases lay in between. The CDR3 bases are TGCGCCAGCTCTTACCCCGGGACAAAAAAAAGGGATGAGCAGTTCTTC. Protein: CASSYPGTKKRDEQFF.

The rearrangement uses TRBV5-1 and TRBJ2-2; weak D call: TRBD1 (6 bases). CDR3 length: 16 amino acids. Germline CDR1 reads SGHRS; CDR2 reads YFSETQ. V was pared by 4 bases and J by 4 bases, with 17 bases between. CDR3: CASSPHRERGTGELFF. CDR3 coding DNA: TGCGCCAGCAGCCCCCACAGGGAACGAGGCACCGGGGAGCTGTTTTTT.

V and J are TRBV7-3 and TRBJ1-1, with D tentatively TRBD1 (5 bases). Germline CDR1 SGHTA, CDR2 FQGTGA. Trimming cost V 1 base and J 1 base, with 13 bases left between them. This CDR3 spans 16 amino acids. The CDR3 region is CASSLSTGEGNTEAFF. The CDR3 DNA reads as TGTGCCAGCAGCTTAAGTACAGGCGAAGGGAACACTGAAGCTTTCTTT.

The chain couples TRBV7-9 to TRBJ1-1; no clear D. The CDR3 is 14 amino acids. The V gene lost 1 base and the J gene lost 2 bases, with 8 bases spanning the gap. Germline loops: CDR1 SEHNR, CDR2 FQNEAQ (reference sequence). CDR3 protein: CASSLDGINTEAFF. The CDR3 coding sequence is TGTGCCAGCAGCTTAGACGGGATCAACACTGAAGCTTTCTTT.

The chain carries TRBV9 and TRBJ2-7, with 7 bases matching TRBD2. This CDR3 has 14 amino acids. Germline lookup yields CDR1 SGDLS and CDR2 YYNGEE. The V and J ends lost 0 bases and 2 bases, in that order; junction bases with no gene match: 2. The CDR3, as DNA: TGTGCCAGCAGCGTAGCGGGAGGCACCTACGAGCAGTACTTC. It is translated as CASSVAGGTYEQYF.

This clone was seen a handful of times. Written as DNA, the CDR3 is TGCGCCAGCAGCCATACCGCGGGGAACACTGAAGCTTTCTTT. The encoded protein is CASSHTAGNTEAFF. This chain joins TRBV4-1 and TRBJ1-1; no definite D call. This CDR3 is built from 14 residues. CDR1 MGHRA and CDR2 YSYEKL come from the germline V gene. The germline V and J ends were trimmed by 3 bases and 1 base, with 9 bases remaining between them.

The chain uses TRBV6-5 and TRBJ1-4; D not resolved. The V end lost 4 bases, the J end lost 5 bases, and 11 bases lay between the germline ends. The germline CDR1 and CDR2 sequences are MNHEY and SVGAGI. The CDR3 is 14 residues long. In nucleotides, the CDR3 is TGTGCCAGCAGTTTATCCAGGATAAATGAAAAACTGTTTTTT. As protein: CASSLSRINEKLFF.

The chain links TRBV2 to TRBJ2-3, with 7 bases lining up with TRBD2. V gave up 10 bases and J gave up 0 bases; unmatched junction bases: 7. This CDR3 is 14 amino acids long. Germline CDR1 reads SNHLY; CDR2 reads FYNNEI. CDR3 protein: CATFRAGSTDTQYF. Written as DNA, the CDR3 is TGTGCCACCTTTAGAGCGGGAAGCACAGATACGCAGTATTTT.

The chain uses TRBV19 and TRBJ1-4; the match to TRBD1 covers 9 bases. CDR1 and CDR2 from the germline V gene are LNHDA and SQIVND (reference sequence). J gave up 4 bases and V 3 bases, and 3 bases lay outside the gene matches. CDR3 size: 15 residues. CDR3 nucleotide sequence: TGTGCCAGTAGTATCCGGGACAGGGATAATGAAAAACTGTTTTTT. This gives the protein CASSIRDRDNEKLFF.

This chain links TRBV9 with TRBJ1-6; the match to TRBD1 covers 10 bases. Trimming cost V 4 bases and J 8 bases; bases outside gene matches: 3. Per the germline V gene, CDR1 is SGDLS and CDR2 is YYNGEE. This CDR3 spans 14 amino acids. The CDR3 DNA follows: TGTGCCAGCAGCCCAGGGACAGGGGATTCACCCCTCCACTTT. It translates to CASSPGTGDSPLHF. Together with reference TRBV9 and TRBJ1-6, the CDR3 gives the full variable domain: DSGVTQTPKHLITATGQRVTLRCSPRSGDLSVYWYQQSLDQGLQFLIQYYNGEERAKGNILERFSAQQFPDLHSELNLSSLELGDSALYFCASSPGTGDSPLHFGNGTRLTVT.

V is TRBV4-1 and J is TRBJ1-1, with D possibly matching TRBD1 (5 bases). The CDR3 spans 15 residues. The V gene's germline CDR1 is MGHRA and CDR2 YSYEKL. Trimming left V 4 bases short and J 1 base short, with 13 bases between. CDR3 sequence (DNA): TGCGCCAGCAGCCCCCCGTGGGGCGGGAACACTGAAGCTTTCTTT. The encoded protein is CASSPPWGGNTEAFF.

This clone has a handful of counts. CDR3 amino acids: CASSQDLTSGTDTQYF. In nucleotides, the CDR3 is TGTGCCAGCAGCCAAGACCTAACTAGCGGGACAGATACGCAGTATTTT. This chain connects TRBV4-2 to TRBJ2-3; 9 positions agree with TRBD2. V shed 0 bases, J shed 3 bases, and the junction held 4 bases outside the gene matches. Germline V gene sequence: CDR1 LGHNA, CDR2 YNFKEQ. The length of the CDR3 is 16 residues.